This TCR beta chain emerged from a study of T cell repertoires in cytomegalovirus infection. Whole-study context: It was recently identified HLA-C-restricted and well-studied HLA-B-restricted CMV epitopes that the study used. Based on public TCR beta signatures, there were indications of CMV infection and of a matching HLA type.

This clonotype was detected a few times. The antigen is undetermined. Points from the study as a whole: The response measured ex vivo was dominated by TCR beta clonotypes (HLA-C-restricted and CMV-specific).

MiXCR, run by TCRdb on the reads, gives a single entry per CDR3 protein. The data contain about 500,000 distinct CDR3 sequences, 33% of them singletons. The ends lost 6 bases at V and 0 bases at J; junction bases unmatched: 10. CDR1 is MNHEY, CDR2 SVGEGT, per germline. CDR3 length: 18 amino acids. The chain uses TRBV6-2 or TRBV6-3 and TRBJ2-6; TRBD1 agrees at 8 bases. The TCR was taken from a human donor in good health (CMV status not recorded). Some clones in this sample may be carry-over from other donors' samples. The source material was cultured PBMCs, sampled from culture after CMV antigen stimulation. The CDR3 loop is CASRRPGTGLSGANVLTF. The CDR3 DNA is TGTGCCAGCAGGCGACCCGGGACAGGTCTCTCTGGGGCCAACGTCCTGACTTTC.